One sample yielded the 20 T cell receptor beta chains listed below, sequenced in a study of blood T cells in healthy people across ages. Combining a sample-barcoded 5' primer with a J-beta primer mix, a second PCR ran for roughly 7 to 11 cycles. One entry per CDR3 protein results from TCRdb running MiXCR on the 5' RACE reads. The table lists over a million distinct CDR3 sequences, roughly 59% of them singletons. Sequences were obtained from blood. These receptors came from a man aged 18 to 30 in good health.

The chain recombines TRBV5-5 with TRBJ2-3; TRBD2 aligns across 9 bases. Germline V gene sequence: CDR1 SGHKS, CDR2 YYEKEE (reference sequence). The CDR3 is 17 amino acids. V shed 0 bases and J 6 bases; nucleotides not matched to a gene: 11. The CDR3 spells CASSLAGGRGGMDTQYF. In DNA form, the CDR3 reads TGTGCCAGCAGCTTGGCCGGGGGGCGGGGGGGCATGGATACGCAGTATTTT. Filled out from reference TRBV5-5 and TRBJ2-3, the complete variable domain reads DAGVTQSPTHLIKTRGQQVTLRCSPISGHKSVSWYQQVLGQGPQFIFQYYEKEERGRGNFPDRFSARQFPNYSSELNVNALLLGDSALYLCASSLAGGRGGMDTQYFGPGTRLTVL.

The J gene is TRBJ1-4, the V gene TRBV7-6, with TRBD1 matching 8 bases. Germline V gene sequence: CDR1 SGHVS, CDR2 FNYEAQ. The CDR3 is made up of 14 amino acids. J gave up 8 bases and V 5 bases, and 7 bases lay outside the gene matches. This chain's CDR3 is CASSRTGLEEKLFF. The DNA for the CDR3 is TGTGCCAGCAGCCGGACAGGGTTAGAGGAAAAACTGTTTTTT.

This clonotype was recorded many times. V is TRBV14 and J is TRBJ2-3, with D perhaps TRBD1 (6 bases). The CDR3 consists of 16 residues. Per germline, CDR1 SGHDN and CDR2 FVKESK. V shed 1 base and J shed 0 bases, with 11 bases lying between them. As DNA, the CDR3 is TGTGCCAGCAGCCAAGGGCTGAGGGGGAGCACAGATACGCAGTATTTT. Translated: CASSQGLRGSTDTQYF.

The genes are TRBV7-2 and TRBJ2-3, with a tentative D call TRBD2 (5 bases). V shed 4 bases and J shed 3 bases, with 20 bases lying between them. Per the germline V gene, CDR1 is SGHTA and CDR2 is FQGNSA. This CDR3 is 17 amino acids long. CDR3 loop: CASSSPPSAAGTDTQYF. CDR3 DNA: TGTGCCAGCAGCTCCCCCCCTTCAGCCGCGGGTACAGATACGCAGTATTTT.

The CDR3 DNA is TGTGCCAGCGTAGGGCTAGCGGGGGCACATACGCAGTATTTT. As protein: CASVGLAGAHTQYF. The V call is TRBV2, the J call TRBJ2-3; 10 nucleotides match TRBD2. V lost 8 bases, J lost 7 bases, and 9 bases stayed unmatched. Germline CDR1 is SNHLY and CDR2 is FYNNEI. There are 14 residues in the CDR3.

This clonotype showed up just a few times. The chain employs TRBV5-6 and TRBJ2-3; D remains ambiguous. V lost 6 bases to trimming and J lost 5 bases, with 10 bases between them. The germline CDR1 and CDR2 sequences are SGHDT and YYEEEE. The CDR3 is made up of 12 amino acids. The chain's CDR3 is CASTEGGDTQYF. The CDR3 region has the DNA TGTGCCAGCACCGAAGGTGGAGATACGCAGTATTTT.

As regards this clonotype: Relative to the germline gene, one junction end is altered; a read error may explain this. V and J are TRBV7-6 and TRBJ2-3, with 10 nucleotides matching TRBD2. This CDR3 is built from 17 residues. CDR1 and CDR2 from the germline V gene are SGHVS and FNYEAQ. DNA of the CDR3: TGTGTCAGCAGCTTAGATCCTAGCGGGAGTAGCACAGATACGCAGTATTTT. It specifies CVSSLDPSGSSTDTQYF. The variable domain in full, completed from reference TRBV7-6 and TRBJ2-3, reads GAGVSQSPRYKVTKRGQDVALRCDPISGHVSLYWYRQALGQGPEFLTYFNYEAQQDKSGLPNDRFSAERPEGSISTLTIQRTEQRDSAMYRCVSSLDPSGSSTDTQYFGPGTRLTVL.

The chain recombines TRBV10-2 with TRBJ2-1, with 7 nucleotides matching TRBD1. CDR1 WSHSY and CDR2 SAAADI come from the germline V gene. This CDR3 is built from 13 residues. V trimming: 7 bases; J trimming: 5 bases; junction bases outside the gene matches: 5. In DNA, the CDR3 is TGCGCCAGCATTCCGGGACAGAACAATGAGCAGTTCTTC. Protein product: CASIPGQNNEQFF.

This clonotype was recorded a few times. This chain links TRBV12-3 or TRBV12-4 with TRBJ1-1; D is uncertain. The CDR3 is made up of 14 amino acids. V was pared by 1 base and J by 5 bases, with 11 bases between. The CDR3 DNA is TGTGCCAGCAGTTTAGGTCGGGGAAGAACTGAAGCTTTCTTT. Protein product: CASSLGRGRTEAFF.

The gene calls are TRBV11-2 and TRBJ2-7; D is perhaps TRBD1 (6 bases). The V and J ends lost 6 bases and 7 bases respectively, with 22 bases between them. Germline values: CDR1 SGHAT, CDR2 FQNNGV. The CDR3 covers 15 residues. CDR3 DNA: TGTGCCAGCAGGCAACCGGGACATACATCCAATGAGCAGTACTTC. Translating it yields CASRQPGHTSNEQYF.

The chain is built from TRBV6-2 or TRBV6-3 and TRBJ2-3; TRBD2 matches 7 bases. The CDR3 loop spans 16 amino acids. The V gene's germline CDR1 is MNHEY and CDR2 SVGEGT. The V gene end was trimmed by 6 bases and the J gene end by 2 bases; junction bases not matched to a gene: 11. For the CDR3, the DNA is TGTGCCAGCAGGGCTCTAGCGGAGGGAATCACAGATACGCAGTATTTT. Residues: CASRALAEGITDTQYF.

The chain has TRBV12-3 or TRBV12-4 and TRBJ1-1; D is uncertain. V lost 3 bases and J 1 base, leaving 6 bases between the germline ends. The CDR3 contains 13 residues. As DNA, the CDR3 is TGTGCCAGCAGTTTGCCACAGAACACTGAAGCTTTCTTT. This gives the protein CASSLPQNTEAFF.

V is TRBV20-1 and J is TRBJ2-7; either TRBD1 or TRBD2 may supply D (5 bases each). Germline CDR1 DFQATT, CDR2 SNEGSKA (reference sequence). Trimming took off 6 bases at V and 7 bases at J, with 25 bases between the two ends. CDR3 length: 15 amino acids. Written as DNA, the CDR3 is TGCAGTGCAGACCCCGGGACGGGATCCTACAATGAGCAGTACTTC. Encoded protein: CSADPGTGSYNEQYF.

The V call is TRBV4-3, the J call TRBJ2-1; 8 positions agree with TRBD2. This CDR3 is 16 amino acids long. V shed 0 bases, J shed 4 bases, and the junction held 5 bases outside the gene matches. Germline values: CDR1 LGHNA, CDR2 YSLEER. This CDR3 is CASSQETQRGYNEQFF. The CDR3 DNA reads as TGCGCCAGCAGCCAAGAGACCCAGCGGGGGTACAATGAGCAGTTCTTC.

This clonotype was picked up a small number of times. V and J are TRBV6-2 or TRBV6-3 and TRBJ1-5, with D hard to call. The CDR3 consists of 12 residues. Looked up from germline, CDR1 is MNHEY and CDR2 is SVGEGT. Trimming stripped 3 bases from V and 7 bases from J, with 7 bases between. CDR3 loop: CASSYSLQPQHF. The CDR3 region has the DNA TGTGCCAGCAGTTATTCCCTGCAGCCCCAGCATTTT.

The chain recombines TRBV4-1 with TRBJ2-1; TRBD2 agrees at 8 bases. The CDR3 spans 17 residues. From germline, CDR1 is MGHRA and CDR2 YSYEKL. V was clipped by 1 base and J by 4 bases; unmatched bases: 9. In DNA, the CDR3 is TGCGCCAGCAGCCAAGTACTAGCGGCCCTACCTTACAATGAGCAGTTCTTC. Its translation is CASSQVLAALPYNEQFF.

This clonotype was seen a handful of times. The V and J genes are TRBV29-1 and TRBJ1-2, with D possibly TRBD1 on 6 matching bases. The V and J ends lost 0 bases and 6 bases respectively, with 11 bases between them. Germline CDR1 is SQVTM and CDR2 is ANQGSEA. The CDR3 has 13 residues. CDR3 sequence reads: CSVEDSAGDGYTF. As DNA, the CDR3 is TGCAGCGTTGAAGATTCGGCAGGGGATGGCTACACCTTC.

The chain has TRBV12-3 or TRBV12-4 and TRBJ2-3; the D is unclear. This CDR3 spans 15 amino acids. V shed 5 bases and J shed 0 bases, with 12 bases lying between them. The CDR3 DNA reads TGTGCCAGCAGTACACAACAGTCAAGCACAGATACGCAGTATTTT. This gives the protein CASSTQQSSTDTQYF.

A single count supports this clonotype. The chain carries TRBV18 and TRBJ2-1, with 9 bases fitting TRBD1. The CDR3 totals 17 residues. Germline V CDR1 and CDR2: KGHSH, LQKENI. Trimming at V came to 6 bases and at J to 8 bases, leaving 17 bases not matched to a gene. For the CDR3, the DNA is TGTGCCAGCTCGCAAAGTCCCGAGACAGGGGGGAAGTATGAGCAGTTCTTC. It encodes CASSQSPETGGKYEQFF. Combining the CDR3 with reference TRBV18 and TRBJ2-1 gives the whole variable domain NAGVMQNPRHLVRRRGQEARLRCSPMKGHSHVYWYRQLPEEGLKFMVYLQKENIIDESGMPKERFSAEFPKEGPSILRIQQVVRGDSAAYFCASSQSPETGGKYEQFFGPGTRLTVL.

This rearrangement joins TRBV21-1 to TRBJ2-1. TRBV21-1 is given as a pseudogene. The CDR3 runs 16 residues. The CDR3 DNA is TGTGCCAGCAGCAAAGTTCTGGAACAAGGCCACAATGAGCAGTTCTTC. Translation: CASSKVLEQGHNEQFF.